This paragraph reports one T cell receptor beta chain. Its antigen is not identified. Antigen-specific CD4+ T cells expanded by the ViraFEST assay with viral peptide pools were then sequenced. CD4+ T cell isolation took place after less than 13 days of culture. Either the BNT162b2 or mRNA-1273 vaccine was given to participants in two doses. Half-medium changes using IL-2 medium occurred on days 3 and 7. The data were taken from a study of vaccination effects on CD4 cells after COVID-19. Study-wide background: Samples that were drawn after vaccination came a median of 72 days after the second dose. General study points: Marked clonal contraction was seen in infection- and vaccine-induced clones late after vaccination.

Here immunoSEQ multiplex PCR was the method, and the copy in TCRdb shows in-frame clones only, minus some. The top ten clones hold around 6.9% of a sample with tens of thousands of clones, 75% to 80% of them seen once. V lost 4 bases to trimming and J lost 4 bases; unmatched junction nucleotides: 9. The V gene's germline CDR1 is KGHDR and CDR2 SFDVKD. The CDR3 has 16 amino acids. V gene TRBV24-1 combines with J gene TRBJ2-1; 7 positions match TRBD1. The sequence was collected from a human donor who received a COVID-19 vaccine. Some clones in this sample may be carry-over from other donors' samples. Sample: CD4+ T cells from PBMCs cultured with SARS-CoV-2 spike peptides, taken after COVID-19 vaccination. CDR3 loop: CATSDPRDSYYNEQFF. CDR3 bases: TGTGCCACCAGTGACCCTAGGGACAGTTATTACAATGAGCAGTTCTTC.